These 32 T cell receptor beta chains originate from one sample sequenced in a study of siplizumab effects on memory and regulatory T cells. TCRdb's copy holds only in-frame clones and misses some; the assay was immunoSEQ multiplex PCR. The sample has approximately 94,000 clones; about 94% are singletons. What was sequenced was non-Treg CD4+ T cells sorted from blood. The receptors derive from a human donor in good health.

The rearrangement links TRBV7-6 to TRBJ2-5, with D uncertain. The CDR3 spans 12 residues. Trimming stripped 3 bases from V and 5 bases from J, with 7 bases between. Germline assignment: CDR1 SGHVS and CDR2 FNYEAQ. The CDR3 spells CASSLIQETQYF. CDR3 nucleotides: TGTGCCAGCAGCTTGATACAGGAGACCCAGTACTTC.

The chain carries TRBV19 and TRBJ1-4; maybe TRBD1 (5 bases). Trimming shortened V by 3 bases and J by 5 bases, and 13 bases separated the two germline ends. Germline V gene lookup returns CDR1 LNHDA and CDR2 SQIVND (reference sequence). The CDR3 spans 15 residues. CDR3 in DNA: TGTGCCAGTAGTATCCGGCGGGGGGGAAATGAAAAACTGTTTTTT. Translated, it gives CASSIRRGGNEKLFF.

The V and J genes are TRBV18 and TRBJ2-3; D may be TRBD1 (6 bases). The CDR3 extends over 15 amino acids. Looked up from germline, CDR1 is KGHSH and CDR2 is LQKENI. The V gene lost 3 bases and the J gene lost 0 bases, with 10 bases spanning the gap. In DNA, the CDR3 is TGTGCCAGCTCACCCCGGCAGGGGAGCACAGATACGCAGTATTTT. It codes for CASSPRQGSTDTQYF.

J is TRBJ2-5 and V is TRBV5-1; the D is unclear. The germline CDR1 and CDR2 sequences are SGHRS and YFSETQ. The ends were cut back, 0 bases at V and 5 bases at J, with 17 bases in the middle. The CDR3 sequence is 16 residues long. CDR3 sequence (DNA): TGCGCCAGCAGCTTGGGGTTTCTGGAAGCAGCGGAGACCCAGTACTTC. Its translation is CASSLGFLEAAETQYF.

The sample holds one count of this clone. The chain uses TRBV2 and TRBJ1-1, with D unclear. Germline-derived CDR1 and CDR2 are SNHLY and FYNNEI. Trimming cost V 6 bases and J 0 bases, with 14 bases left between them. The CDR3 has 15 amino acids. DNA for the CDR3: TGTGCCAGCAGGACGGGGAGACCGATGAACACTGAAGCTTTCTTT. It yields the protein CASRTGRPMNTEAFF.

CDR3 DNA sequence: TGTGCCAGCAGCCAAGAGACAAGAGCTAACTATGGCTACACCTTC. This sequence encodes CASSQETRANYGYTF. V is TRBV4-2 and J is TRBJ1-2; D call uncertain. Germline CDR1 reads LGHNA; CDR2 reads YNFKEQ. The CDR3 consists of 15 residues. Trimming left V 0 bases short and J 0 bases short, with 8 bases between.

The chain employs TRBV7-2 and TRBJ1-6, with D hard to call. Trimming stripped 4 bases from V and 17 bases from J, with 18 bases between. The CDR3 runs 13 residues. The germline CDR1 and CDR2 sequences are SGHTA and FQGNSA. This chain's CDR3 is CASSSGRSFLFHF. Here the CDR3 DNA reads TGTGCCAGCAGCTCGGGTCGGTCCTTTCTTTTCCACTTT.

This clone was detected only a few times. The rearrangement links TRBV6-5 to TRBJ2-1, with 10 nucleotides matching TRBD1. CDR1 is MNHEY and CDR2 is SVGAGI in the germline V gene. The CDR3 length is 14 residues. V was clipped by 3 bases and J by 12 bases; unmatched bases: 8. CDR3 sequence reads: CASSYETGGLGQFF. The CDR3 nucleotides read TGTGCCAGCAGTTATGAGACAGGGGGCTTGGGGCAGTTCTTC.

The rearrangement links TRBV28 to TRBJ1-1, with 7 bases matching TRBD1. In germline, CDR1 is MDHEN, CDR2 SYDVKM. The CDR3 length is 16 residues. V was clipped by 5 bases and J by 5 bases; unmatched bases: 14. The CDR3 protein is CASSPLGGGDRTEAFF. The CDR3 DNA sequence: TGTGCCAGCAGTCCCTTAGGGGGCGGTGATCGGACTGAAGCTTTCTTT.

V usage is TRBV18 and J usage is TRBJ2-3; a possible D gene is TRBD1 (6 bases). This CDR3 contains 13 residues. The V and J ends lost 5 bases and 3 bases respectively, with 9 bases between them. From germline, CDR1 is KGHSH and CDR2 LQKENI. CDR3 nucleotide sequence: TGTGCCAGCTCAAGGACAGATACAGATACGCAGTATTTT. Translating it yields CASSRTDTDTQYF.

The V call is TRBV11-3, the J call TRBJ2-5, with 9 bases lining up with TRBD1. The CDR3 extends over 16 amino acids. The J segment lost 3 bases and the V segment lost 5 bases, leaving 10 bases of the junction unmatched. Germline values: CDR1 SGHNT, CDR2 YENEEA. The CDR3: CASSSSFGDREETQYF. CDR3 nucleotides: TGTGCCAGCAGCAGTTCTTTTGGGGACAGGGAAGAGACCCAGTACTTC.

The chain links TRBV28 to TRBJ2-7; 8 bases match TRBD1. V was pared by 2 bases and J by 7 bases, with 7 bases of the junction left unmatched. CDR1 and CDR2 from the germline V gene are MDHEN and SYDVKM. This CDR3 is built from 14 residues. The CDR3 coding sequence is TGTGCCAGCAGTTTAATAACAGGGGGGTTAGAGCAGTACTTC. It encodes CASSLITGGLEQYF.

The chain links TRBV6-5 to TRBJ2-1; 9 positions agree with TRBD1. The V segment lost 4 bases and the J segment 6 bases; nucleotides outside the gene matches: 4. From germline, CDR1 is MNHEY and CDR2 SVGAGI. The CDR3 is made up of 14 amino acids. CDR3 residues: CASSWGDRVNEQFF. CDR3 DNA sequence: TGTGCCAGCAGTTGGGGGGACAGGGTCAATGAGCAGTTCTTC.

The chain is built from TRBV29-1 and TRBJ2-1; 9 nucleotides line up with TRBD1. The CDR3 is made up of 12 amino acids. CDR1 SQVTM and CDR2 ANQGSEA come from the germline V gene. V trimming: 4 bases; J trimming: 9 bases; junction bases outside the gene matches: 4. The CDR3 loop is CSVGDRAFEQFF. CDR3 in DNA: TGCAGCGTTGGGGACAGGGCCTTTGAGCAGTTCTTC.

The rearrangement links TRBV5-1 to TRBJ2-1, with 14 bases lining up with TRBD2. CDR1 and CDR2 from the germline V gene are SGHRS and YFSETQ. The CDR3 consists of 20 residues. After removal of 0 bases from V and 3 bases from J, the junction contained 11 bases not matched to a gene. CDR3 residues: CASSLGGIGTSGRIYNEQFF. CDR3 DNA: TGCGCCAGCAGCTTGGGTGGGATTGGGACTAGCGGGAGAATCTACAATGAGCAGTTCTTC.

This chain links TRBV4-1 with TRBJ2-3, with D perhaps matching TRBD2 (6 bases). Germline assignment: CDR1 MGHRA and CDR2 YSYEKL. The ends were cut back, 0 bases at V and 2 bases at J, with 15 bases in the middle. The length of the CDR3 is 17 residues. The CDR3 loop is CASSQDVAGTFTDTQYF. The CDR3 region has the DNA TGCGCCAGCAGCCAAGACGTGGCGGGAACGTTCACAGATACGCAGTATTTT.

The chain is built from TRBV25-1 and TRBJ2-1; TRBD1 aligns across 10 bases. Germline trimming cut 1 base from V and 8 bases from J; bases unmatched to any gene: 8. Germline V gene data show CDR1 as MGHDK and CDR2 as SYGVNS. This CDR3 region has 16 residues. The CDR3 DNA reads TGTGCCAGCAGTGAATTGAGGGGACAGGGGTGGGATGAGCAGTTCTTC. As protein: CASSELRGQGWDEQFF.

The J gene is TRBJ2-7, the V gene TRBV5-1, with D possibly TRBD2 on 5 matching bases. The CDR3 runs 14 residues. Trimming stripped 2 bases from V and 5 bases from J, with 14 bases between. Germline V lookup: CDR1 SGHRS, CDR2 YFSETQ. The CDR3 sequence: CASSFRDGKDEQYF. In DNA form, the CDR3 reads TGCGCCAGCAGCTTCCGGGATGGGAAGGACGAGCAGTACTTC.

This clone was seen just once. V usage is TRBV19 and J usage is TRBJ2-7; 11 bases match TRBD2. Trimming took 3 bases from V and 1 from J; bases not matched to a gene: 8. Germline CDR1 and CDR2: LNHDA and SQIVND (reference sequence). The CDR3 length is 17 residues. The CDR3 is CASSIGLAGGPSYEQYF. The CDR3 nucleotides read TGTGCCAGTAGTATCGGGCTAGCGGGAGGCCCATCCTACGAGCAGTACTTC.

The J gene is TRBJ2-6, the V gene TRBV21-1; TRBD1 was called by the table and not checked on the DNA. TRBV21-1 is recorded as a pseudogene. The CDR3 covers 16 residues. CDR3 DNA sequence: TGTGCCAGCAGCAATATCAGGGTTTCTGGGGCCAACGTCCTGACTTTC. Its translation: CASSNIRVSGANVLTF.

This chain uses TRBV6-6 with TRBJ2-3, with 11 positions matching TRBD2. Trimming at V came to 11 bases and at J to 1 base, leaving 11 bases not matched to a gene. CDR3 length: 16 amino acids. Germline lookup yields CDR1 MNHNY and CDR2 SVGAGI (reference sequence). The chain's CDR3 is CASGSGRAAGTDTQYF. The CDR3 bases are TGTGCCTCGGGTAGCGGGAGGGCGGCGGGCACAGATACGCAGTATTTT.

The chain joins TRBV5-5 to TRBJ2-3; D is unclear. CDR3 size: 15 residues. Trimming removed 1 base at V and 1 base at J, with 10 bases between. Per the germline V gene, CDR1 is SGHKS and CDR2 is YYEKEE (reference sequence). For the CDR3, the DNA is TGTGCCAGCAGCTTGAATGGTCTGCGCACAGATACGCAGTATTTT. This gives the protein CASSLNGLRTDTQYF.

CDR3 coding DNA: TGCGCCAGCAGCCACCTTAGGCAAGAGACCCAGTACTTC. Translation gives CASSHLRQETQYF. The rearrangement uses TRBV5-1 and TRBJ2-5; D remains unclear. The CDR3 has 13 amino acids. Trimming removed 4 bases at V and 2 bases at J, with 9 bases between. CDR1 is SGHRS and CDR2 is YFSETQ in the germline V gene.

The chain employs TRBV18 and TRBJ2-7; 7 nucleotides align to TRBD2. The V and J ends lost 4 bases and 3 bases, in that order; junction bases with no gene match: 12. The V gene's germline CDR1 is KGHSH and CDR2 LQKENI. This CDR3 is 16 amino acids long. The CDR3 spells CASSLNPTRGDYEQYF. The CDR3 DNA sequence: TGTGCCAGCTCACTTAATCCGACCCGGGGGGACTACGAGCAGTACTTC.

The genes are TRBV27 and TRBJ1-1, with a tentative D call TRBD1 (5 bases). Per the germline V gene, CDR1 is MNHEY and CDR2 is SMNVEV (reference sequence). V was clipped by 3 bases and J by 0 bases, with 14 bases between them. CDR3 size: 16 residues. This chain's CDR3 is CASSFKTTAVNTEAFF. For the CDR3, the DNA is TGTGCCAGCAGTTTTAAGACGACAGCGGTGAACACTGAAGCTTTCTTT.

The chain uses TRBV28 and TRBJ2-3; 9 nucleotides match TRBD1. Germline trimming cut 8 bases from V and 3 bases from J; bases unmatched to any gene: 6. Germline V gene lookup returns CDR1 MDHEN and CDR2 SYDVKM. The CDR3 sequence is 14 residues long. CDR3 region: CASLGQGGTDTQYF. CDR3 sequence (DNA): TGTGCCAGCCTGGGACAGGGTGGGACAGATACGCAGTATTTT.

J is TRBJ2-5 and V is TRBV18; D call uncertain. V was trimmed by 4 bases and J by 3 bases, leaving 6 bases between them. The CDR3 has 12 residues. Germline V gene lookup returns CDR1 KGHSH and CDR2 LQKENI. For the CDR3, the DNA is TGTGCCAGCTCACAGAGAAAAGAGACCCAGTACTTC. Translating it yields CASSQRKETQYF.

V and J are TRBV6-5 and TRBJ1-6, with D unresolved. Looked up from germline, CDR1 is MNHEY and CDR2 is SVGAGI. There are 13 residues in the CDR3. The V gene lost 6 bases and the J gene lost 7 bases, with 10 bases spanning the gap. CDR3 protein: CASSRGANSPLHF. The CDR3 bases are TGTGCCAGCAGCCGGGGAGCGAATTCACCCCTCCACTTT.

The chain is built from TRBV11-2 and TRBJ1-2; 9 bases are shared with TRBD1. This CDR3 contains 16 residues. Germline V CDR1 and CDR2: SGHAT, FQNNGV. V lost 5 bases, J lost 2 bases, and 9 bases stayed unmatched. DNA for the CDR3: TGTGCCAGCAGCCGGGGTGGACAGGGGAAAAACTATGGCTACACCTTC. Residues: CASSRGGQGKNYGYTF.

This CDR3 is CASSPQRTGDFNYGYTF. Written as DNA, the CDR3 is TGTGCCAGTAGCCCACAAAGGACAGGGGACTTTAACTATGGCTACACCTTC. The gene calls are TRBV19 and TRBJ1-2; 9 bases agree with TRBD1. The CDR3 covers 17 residues. V was pared by 6 bases and J by 1 base, with 12 bases of the junction left unmatched. Per germline, CDR1 LNHDA and CDR2 SQIVND (reference sequence).

The chain uses TRBV6-6 and TRBJ1-1; no clear D gene. V lost 6 bases and J 1 base, leaving 6 bases between the germline ends. The CDR3 is 12 amino acids. From germline, CDR1 is MNHNY and CDR2 SVGAGI (reference sequence). DNA for the CDR3: TGTGCCAGCAGCAGCAAGAACACTGAAGCTTTCTTT. Amino acid sequence: CASSSKNTEAFF.

V gene TRBV7-3 combines with J gene TRBJ2-2; D not resolved. The V and J ends lost 5 bases and 4 bases respectively, with 5 bases between them. Germline CDR1 reads SGHTA; CDR2 reads FQGTGA. The CDR3 consists of 12 residues. CDR3 sequence reads: CASSSGTGELFF. CDR3 DNA: TGTGCCAGCAGCAGTGGCACCGGGGAGCTGTTTTTT.